The rows below give T cell receptor beta chains drawn from one sample of a study of cytomegalovirus exposure and HLA in healthy donors. Method: immunoSEQ multiplex PCR; TCRdb's copy keeps in-frame clones and lacks some. The table has about 93,000 clones, roughly 67% seen once. The specimen sequenced was PBMCs. The receptors were gathered from a boy aged 10-17 years in good health and CMV-seropositive. Both conserved end residues are part of each CDR3. D genes are given only for firm matches. Not every row has a clone size; where given, it reads once, few, many or a size class.

TRBJ1-1 | TRBV19 | . | . | TGTGCCAGTAGTGTCGATCCGGGACTGAATGCAGCCGAAGCTTTCTTT | CASSVDPGLNAAEAFF
TRBJ1-5 | TRBV18 | . | . | TGTGCCAGCTCACTAGGAAGGGAGAGCAATCAGCCCCAGCATTTT | CASSLGRESNQPQHF
TRBJ2-7 | TRBV5-1 | . | . | TGCGCCAGCAGTCTGATCAGGGACACTTACGAGCAGTACTTC | CASSLIRDTYEQYF
TRBJ1-4 | TRBV11-2 | few | . | TGTGCCAGCAGTCCGGCCAGGGAAGCTAATGAAAAACTGTTTTTT | CASSPAREANEKLFF
TRBJ1-5 | TRBV10-3 | . | TRBD1 | TGTGCCATCAGTGACCGGGACAGGGCGGGACAGCCCCAGCATTTT | CAISDRDRAGQPQHF
TRBJ1-5 | TRBV15 | . | . | TGTGCCACCAGCAGGGCCCCAGTGGAGCCCCAGCATTTT | CATSRAPVEPQHF
TRBJ1-4 | TRBV5-1 | . | TRBD1 | TGCGCCAGCAGCTCTTGGATGGTGGCAGGGGGGAGTAATGAAAAACTGTTTTTT | CASSSWMVAGGSNEKLFF
TRBJ1-1 | TRBV5-6 | . | TRBD1 | TGTGCCAGCAGCTTGGCGGGACAGGGGGGTTTGGGCACTGAAGCTTTCTTT | CASSLAGQGGLGTEAFF
TRBJ2-7 | TRBV10-3 | few | TRBD1 | TGTGCCAGCCGACAGGGTGGAGAGCAGTACTTC | CASRQGGEQYF
TRBJ1-2 | TRBV4-3 | . | . | TGCGCCAGCAGCCAAGAGTCGGGGGGAGGCTACACCTTC | CASSQESGGGYTF
TRBJ2-3 | TRBV30 | . | TRBD2 | TGTGCCTGCGAATCTAGCGGGGGGGCGGGTACGCAGTATTTT | CACESSGGAGTQYF
TRBJ1-1 | TRBV18 | . | . | TGTGCCAGCTCACCACCCAGGGGATTCACTGAAGCTTTCTTT | CASSPPRGFTEAFF
TRBJ1-1 | TRBV11-2 | . | . | TGTGCCAGCAGCCCTCTATGGGGAGGGGGTGAAGCTTTCTTT | CASSPLWGGGEAFF
TRBJ2-7 | TRBV5-5 | . | TRBD2 | TGTGCCAGCAGCTTCGTCCGGACTAGCGGATCCTACGAGCAGTACTTC | CASSFVRTSGSYEQYF
TRBJ2-4 | TRBV7-6 | . | TRBD1 | TGTGCCAGCAGCTTAGGGGACAGGGAAAGCATTCAGTACTTC | CASSLGDRESIQYF
TRBJ2-7 | TRBV4-2 | few | TRBD1 | TGTGCCAGCAGCCCGATCAACGACAGGGGCAGCTCCTACGAGCAGTACTTC | CASSPINDRGSSYEQYF
TRBJ1-2 | TRBV6-5 | . | TRBD1 | TGTGCCAGCAGGAGGGACAGGGATAGAGATGGCTACACCTTC | CASRRDRDRDGYTF
TRBJ2-3 | TRBV6-1 | . | . | TGTGCCAGCGCAGGGCAGGCAGGGTACGATACGCAGTATTTT | CASAGQAGYDTQYF
TRBJ2-1 | TRBV30 | few | TRBD2 | TGTGCCTGGAGCCCCGAGGGACTAGGAGTCTCGAATGAGCAGTTCTTC | CAWSPEGLGVSNEQFF
TRBJ1-1 | TRBV4-1 | . | TRBD1 | TGCGCCAGCAGCCTAAAGGGACAGCTGAACACTGAAGCTTTCTTT | CASSLKGQLNTEAFF